Listed below are T cell receptor beta chains from one sample, sequenced in a study of Graves' ophthalmopathy and Graves' hyperthyroidism. Each CDR3 protein is one row after TCRdb ran MiXCR on the multiplex PCR reads. The sample includes hundreds of thousands of distinct CDR3 sequences, 35% to 50% of them seen just once. The sequencing input was peripheral blood. All receptors come from an adult man with Graves' ophthalmopathy. Each CDR3 is given with its conserved first and last residue. A D gene is named only where the DNA matches it firmly. Clone size appears in some rows only: once, few, many, or a class for an expanded clone.

-	TRBV10-3	TRBJ2-5	many	CAISVNGRETQYF	TGTGCCATCAGTGTCAACGGAAGGGAGACCCAGTACTTC
-	TRBV2	TRBJ2-1	few	CASSEVLDLVQTEQFF	TGTGCCAGCAGTGAAGTTTTAGACCTAGTACAAACAGAGCAGTTCTTC
-	TRBV10-2	TRBJ2-3	few	CASSESIRQNTDTQYF	TGCGCCAGCAGTGAGTCGATAAGGCAGAACACAGATACGCAGTATTTT
TRBD2	TRBV11-1	TRBJ2-2	few	CASSLVLADTGELFF	TGTGCCAGCAGCTTAGTTCTAGCGGACACCGGGGAGCTGTTTTTT
TRBD1	TRBV29-1	TRBJ1-2	many	CSVAQQGARYGYTF	TGCAGCGTTGCCCAACAGGGGGCGCGGTATGGCTACACCTTC
-	TRBV11-2	TRBJ1-2	-	CASSSTWDYGYTF	TGTGCCAGCAGCTCCACATGGGATTATGGCTACACCTTC
TRBD1	TRBV12-3/TRBV12-4	TRBJ1-4	few	CASSYSPGQGARKLFF	TGTGCCAGCAGTTATTCGCCGGGGCAGGGGGCGCGAAAACTGTTTTTT
TRBD1	TRBV7-8	TRBJ1-1	-	CASSPKGQGEAFF	TGTGCCAGCAGCCCTAAAGGACAGGGTGAAGCTTTCTTT
TRBD1	TRBV25-1	TRBJ1-1	-	CASRRGQGSWTEAFF	TGTGCCAGCAGACGCGGACAGGGCAGTTGGACTGAAGCTTTCTTT
-	TRBV7-6	TRBJ1-2	-	CASNLPAESYGYTF	TGTGCCAGCAACTTACCAGCCGAGAGCTATGGCTACACCTTC
TRBD1	TRBV12-3/TRBV12-4	TRBJ1-6	-	CASGWTGGGSPLHF	TGTGCCAGCGGATGGACAGGGGGAGGTTCACCCCTCCACTTT
TRBD2	TRBV6-1	TRBJ2-5	many	CASSDAAAGVGETQYF	TGTGCCAGCAGTGACGCCGCGGCGGGAGTCGGGGAGACCCAGTACTTC
-	TRBV7-2	TRBJ2-5	-	CASSLDPGGQETQYF	TGTGCCAGCAGCTTAGATCCAGGGGGGCAAGAGACCCAGTACTTC
TRBD2	TRBV2	TRBJ2-5	-	CASSGRASGTETQYF	TGTGCCAGCAGTGGGCGGGCTAGCGGGACAGAGACCCAGTACTTC
-	TRBV25-1	TRBJ2-5	-	CASSVIIRDVGETQYF	TGTGCCAGCAGTGTTATTATCCGGGACGTGGGGGAGACCCAGTACTTC
TRBD1	TRBV29-1	TRBJ1-2	-	CSVDWDRVVRSSYGYTF	TGCAGCGTCGATTGGGACAGGGTAGTTCGGTCTAGCTATGGCTACACCTTC